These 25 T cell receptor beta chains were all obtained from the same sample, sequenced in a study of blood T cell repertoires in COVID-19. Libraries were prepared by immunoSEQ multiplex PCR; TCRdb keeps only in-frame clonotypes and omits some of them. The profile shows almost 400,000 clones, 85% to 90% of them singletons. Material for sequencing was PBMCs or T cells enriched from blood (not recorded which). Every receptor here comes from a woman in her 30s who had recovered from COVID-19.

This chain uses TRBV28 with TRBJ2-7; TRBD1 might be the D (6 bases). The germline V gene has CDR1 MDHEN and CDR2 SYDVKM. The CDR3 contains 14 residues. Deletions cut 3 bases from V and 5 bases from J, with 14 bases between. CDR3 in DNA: TGTGCCAGCAGTTTTAATTACAGGGAACACGAGCAGTACTTC. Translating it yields CASSFNYREHEQYF. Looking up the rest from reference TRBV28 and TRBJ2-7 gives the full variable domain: DVKVTQSSRYLVKRTGEKVFLECVQDMDHENMFWYRQDPGLGLRLIYFSYDVKMKEKGDIPEGYSVSREKKERFSLILESASTNQTSMYLCASSFNYREHEQYFGPGTRLTVT.

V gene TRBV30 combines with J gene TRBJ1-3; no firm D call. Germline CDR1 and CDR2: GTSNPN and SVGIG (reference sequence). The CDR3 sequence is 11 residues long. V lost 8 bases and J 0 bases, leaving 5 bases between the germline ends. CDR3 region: CARLSGNTIYF. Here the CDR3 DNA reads TGTGCCCGACTCTCTGGAAACACCATATATTTT. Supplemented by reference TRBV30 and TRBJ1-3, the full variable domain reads SQTIHQWPATLVQPVGSPLSLECTVEGTSNPNLYWYRQAAGRGLQLLFYSVGIGQISSEVPQNLSASRPQDRQFILSSKKLLLSDSGFYLCARLSGNTIYFGEGSWLTVV.

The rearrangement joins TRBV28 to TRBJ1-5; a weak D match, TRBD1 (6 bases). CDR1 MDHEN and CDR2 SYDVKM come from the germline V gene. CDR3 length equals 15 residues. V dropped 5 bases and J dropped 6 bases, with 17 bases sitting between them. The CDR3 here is CASSRTVGWSQPQHF. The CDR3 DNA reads TGTGCCAGCAGTCGGACAGTGGGATGGAGTCAGCCCCAGCATTTT.

The CDR3 loop reads CASSFAGGAYSNYGYTF. Written as DNA, the CDR3 is TGTGCCAGCAGCTTCGCAGGGGGCGCCTATTCTAACTATGGCTACACCTTC. This rearrangement joins TRBV13 to TRBJ1-2; 8 nucleotides agree with TRBD1. Germline CDR1 reads PRHDT; CDR2 reads FYEKMQ (reference sequence). Trimming at V came to 3 bases and at J to 0 bases, leaving 9 bases not matched to a gene. The CDR3 runs to 17 residues.

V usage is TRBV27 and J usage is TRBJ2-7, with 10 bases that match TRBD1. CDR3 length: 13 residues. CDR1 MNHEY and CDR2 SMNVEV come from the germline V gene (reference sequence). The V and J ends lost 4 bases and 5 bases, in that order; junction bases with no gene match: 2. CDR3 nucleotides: TGTGCCAGCAGTTGGGACAGGGGCAACGAGCAGTACTTC. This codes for CASSWDRGNEQYF.

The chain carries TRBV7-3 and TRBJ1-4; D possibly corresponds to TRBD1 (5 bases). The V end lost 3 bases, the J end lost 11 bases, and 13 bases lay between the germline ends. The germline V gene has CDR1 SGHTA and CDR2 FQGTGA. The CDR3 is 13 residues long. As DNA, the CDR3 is TGTGCCAGCAGCTTCGGCCCAGGGAAGAAACTGTTTTTT. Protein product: CASSFGPGKKLFF. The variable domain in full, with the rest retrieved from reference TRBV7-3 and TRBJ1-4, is GAGVSQTPSNKVTEKGKYVELRCDPISGHTALYWYRQSLGQGPEFLIYFQGTGAADDSGLPNDRFFAVRPEGSVSTLKIQRTERGDSAVYLCASSFGPGKKLFFGSGTQLSVL.

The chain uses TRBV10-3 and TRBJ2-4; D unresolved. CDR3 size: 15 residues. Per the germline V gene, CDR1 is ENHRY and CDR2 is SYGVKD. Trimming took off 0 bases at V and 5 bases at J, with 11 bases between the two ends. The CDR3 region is CAISESRGRENIQYF. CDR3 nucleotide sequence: TGTGCCATCAGTGAGTCCCGAGGTCGCGAAAACATTCAGTACTTC.

CDR3 DNA: TGCGCCAGCAGCCATCCCGGCAGGGCCGACTACGAGCAGTACTTC. Amino acids: CASSHPGRADYEQYF. The chain carries TRBV4-1 and TRBJ2-7; D is perhaps TRBD1 (5 bases). Germline loops: CDR1 MGHRA, CDR2 YSYEKL. The CDR3 is 15 residues long. V was clipped by 3 bases and J by 3 bases, with 15 bases between them.

In DNA, the CDR3 is TGTGCCATCGTGACCGGGACAGGGGATGTGGCGGGTGAAAAACTGTTTTTT. Its translation: CAIVTGTGDVAGEKLFF. The chain is built from TRBV2 and TRBJ1-4; TRBD1 aligns across 10 bases. Germline loops: CDR1 SNHLY, CDR2 FYNNEI. Trimming cost V 10 bases and J 7 bases; bases outside gene matches: 18. This CDR3 is built from 17 residues.

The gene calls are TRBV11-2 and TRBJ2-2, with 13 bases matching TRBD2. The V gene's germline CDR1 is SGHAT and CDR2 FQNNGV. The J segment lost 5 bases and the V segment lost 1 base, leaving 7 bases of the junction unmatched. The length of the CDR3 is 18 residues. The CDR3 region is CASSLGTSGSGVTGELFF. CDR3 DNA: TGTGCCAGCAGCTTAGGGACTAGCGGGAGTGGAGTAACCGGGGAGCTGTTTTTT.

CDR3 amino acids: CASSQVPTRKETQYF. CDR3 nucleotide sequence: TGTGCCAGCAGCCAAGTCCCGACTAGAAAAGAGACCCAGTACTTC. This chain uses TRBV3-1 (or the pseudogene TRBV3-2) with TRBJ2-5; weak D call: TRBD2 (6 bases). Germline values: CDR1 LGHDT, CDR2 YNNKEL (reference sequence). This CDR3 is built from 15 residues. Trimming took 1 base from V and 3 from J, leaving 12 bases between them.

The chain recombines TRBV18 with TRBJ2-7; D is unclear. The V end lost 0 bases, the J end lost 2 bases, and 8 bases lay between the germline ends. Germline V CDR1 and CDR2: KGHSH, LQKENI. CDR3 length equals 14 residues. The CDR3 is CASSPPIATYEQYF. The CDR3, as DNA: TGTGCCAGCTCACCACCTATAGCCACCTACGAGCAGTACTTC. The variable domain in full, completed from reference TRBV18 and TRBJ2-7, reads NAGVMQNPRHLVRRRGQEARLRCSPMKGHSHVYWYRQLPEEGLKFMVYLQKENIIDESGMPKERFSAEFPKEGPSILRIQQVVRGDSAAYFCASSPPIATYEQYFGPGTRLTVT.

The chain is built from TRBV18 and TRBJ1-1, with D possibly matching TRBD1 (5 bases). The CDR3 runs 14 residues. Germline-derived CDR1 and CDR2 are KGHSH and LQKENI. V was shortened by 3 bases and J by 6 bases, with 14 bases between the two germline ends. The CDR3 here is CASSPIVSGAEAFF. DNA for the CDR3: TGTGCCAGCTCACCGATCGTATCGGGGGCTGAAGCTTTCTTT.

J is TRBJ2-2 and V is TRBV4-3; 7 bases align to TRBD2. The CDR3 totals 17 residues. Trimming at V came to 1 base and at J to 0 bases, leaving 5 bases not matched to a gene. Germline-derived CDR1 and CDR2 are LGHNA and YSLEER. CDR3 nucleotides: TGCGCCAGCAGCCAAGGGCTAGCGGCCCCGAACACCGGGGAGCTGTTTTTT. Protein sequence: CASSQGLAAPNTGELFF.

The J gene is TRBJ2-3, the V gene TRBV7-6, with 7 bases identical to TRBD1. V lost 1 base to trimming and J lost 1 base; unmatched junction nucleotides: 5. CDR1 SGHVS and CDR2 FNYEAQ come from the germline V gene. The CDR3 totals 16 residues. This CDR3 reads CASSLVFTGGTDTQYF. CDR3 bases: TGTGCCAGCAGCTTAGTGTTCACAGGGGGCACAGATACGCAGTATTTT.

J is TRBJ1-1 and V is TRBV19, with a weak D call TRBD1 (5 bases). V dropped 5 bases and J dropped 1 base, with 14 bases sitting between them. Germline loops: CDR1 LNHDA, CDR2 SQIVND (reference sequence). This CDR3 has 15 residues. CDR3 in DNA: TGTGCCAGTAGTCGCAGGGATCAGGGGAACACTGAAGCTTTCTTT. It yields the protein CASSRRDQGNTEAFF.

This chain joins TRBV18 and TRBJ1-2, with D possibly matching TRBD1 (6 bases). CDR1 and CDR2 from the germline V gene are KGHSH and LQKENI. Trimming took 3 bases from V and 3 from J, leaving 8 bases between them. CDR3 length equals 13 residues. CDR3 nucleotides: TGTGCCAGCTCACCTCGGACAGACTATGGCTACACCTTC. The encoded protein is CASSPRTDYGYTF.

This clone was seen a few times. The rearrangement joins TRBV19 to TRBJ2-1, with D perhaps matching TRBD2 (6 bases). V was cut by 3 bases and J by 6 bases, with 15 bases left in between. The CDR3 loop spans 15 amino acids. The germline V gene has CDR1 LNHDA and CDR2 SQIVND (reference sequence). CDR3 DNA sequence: TGTGCCAGTAGTATTTACGGCGGGATTATCAATGAGCAGTTCTTC. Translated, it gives CASSIYGGIINEQFF.

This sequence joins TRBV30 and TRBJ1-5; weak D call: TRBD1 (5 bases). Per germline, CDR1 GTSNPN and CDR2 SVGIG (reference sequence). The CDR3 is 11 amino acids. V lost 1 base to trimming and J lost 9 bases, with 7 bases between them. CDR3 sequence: CAWSAGGPQHF. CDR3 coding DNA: TGTGCCTGGAGTGCCGGGGGGCCCCAGCATTTT. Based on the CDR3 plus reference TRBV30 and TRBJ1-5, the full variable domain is SQTIHQWPATLVQPVGSPLSLECTVEGTSNPNLYWYRQAAGRGLQLLFYSVGIGQISSEVPQNLSASRPQDRQFILSSKKLLLSDSGFYLCAWSAGGPQHFGDGTRLSIL.

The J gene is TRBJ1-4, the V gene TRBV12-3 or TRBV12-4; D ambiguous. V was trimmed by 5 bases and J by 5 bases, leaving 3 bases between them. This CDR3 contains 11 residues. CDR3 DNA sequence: TGTGCCAGCAGTCAGAATGAAAAACTGTTTTTT. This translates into CASSQNEKLFF.

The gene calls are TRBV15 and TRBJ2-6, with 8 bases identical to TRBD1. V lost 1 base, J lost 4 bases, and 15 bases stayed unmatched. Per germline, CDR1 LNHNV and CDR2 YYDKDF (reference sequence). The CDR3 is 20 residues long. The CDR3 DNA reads TGTGCCACCAGCAGAGCGGGTCTTAAAACAGGGGGTGCGGGGGCCAACGTCCTGACTTTC. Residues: CATSRAGLKTGGAGANVLTF.

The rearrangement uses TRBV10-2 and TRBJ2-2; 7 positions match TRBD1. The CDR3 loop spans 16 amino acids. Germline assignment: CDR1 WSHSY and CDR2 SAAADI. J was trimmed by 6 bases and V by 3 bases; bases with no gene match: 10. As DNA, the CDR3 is TGCGCCAGCAGTGATAAGGGGGCCCGGGTCGCCGGGGAGCTGTTTTTT. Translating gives CASSDKGARVAGELFF.

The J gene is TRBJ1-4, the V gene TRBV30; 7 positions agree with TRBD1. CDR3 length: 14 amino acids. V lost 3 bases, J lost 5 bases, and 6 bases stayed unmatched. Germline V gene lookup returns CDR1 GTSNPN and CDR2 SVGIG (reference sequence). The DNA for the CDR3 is TGTGCCTGGAGCCAGGGGGTGGAGAATGAAAAACTGTTTTTT. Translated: CAWSQGVENEKLFF.

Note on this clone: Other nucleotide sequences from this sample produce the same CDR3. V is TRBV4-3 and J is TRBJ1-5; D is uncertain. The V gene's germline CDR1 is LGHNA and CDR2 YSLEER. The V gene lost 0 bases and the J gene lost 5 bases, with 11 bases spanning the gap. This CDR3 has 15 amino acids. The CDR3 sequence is CASSQEGLGDQPQHF. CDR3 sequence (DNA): TGCGCCAGCAGCCAAGAGGGCTTGGGAGATCAGCCCCAGCATTTT.

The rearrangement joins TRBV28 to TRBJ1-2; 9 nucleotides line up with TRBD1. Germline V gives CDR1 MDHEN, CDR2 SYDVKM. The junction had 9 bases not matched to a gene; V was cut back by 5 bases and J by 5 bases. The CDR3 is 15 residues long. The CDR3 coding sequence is TGTGCCAGCAGTCCTCCAACAGGGGGCCGGTATGGCTACACCTTC. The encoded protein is CASSPPTGGRYGYTF.